This T cell receptor (beta chain) was captured by sequencing in a study of shared clonotypes between healthy human individuals. CD8 cells regarded as naive lacked CD45RO, were positively chosen for CCR7, and omitted terminally differentiated effector memory CD45RA+ cells. Germline CDR1 MDHEN, CDR2 SYDVKM. Trimming at V came to 3 bases and at J to 5 bases, leaving 6 bases not matched to a gene. The length of the CDR3 is 14 residues. The method was immunoSEQ multiplex PCR; TCRdb's version includes in-frame clones alone and lacks a portion of them. The profile shows under 850,000 clones, almost 95% of them singletons.

Sequenced input: naive CD8+ T cells sorted from blood. The rearrangement links TRBV28 to TRBJ2-7; 8 bases line up with TRBD1. This sequence originates from a man younger than 45 in good health. The CDR3 DNA is TGTGCCAGCAGTTTCAGGACAGGGATCCACGAGCAGTACTTC. It specifies CASSFRTGIHEQYF.